This T cell receptor beta chain came from a study of blood T cell repertoires in COVID-19 (dated by TCRdb to 2018 to 2020). Study-level background: Collaborator samples came from the United States, Italy and Spain and covered acute and convalescent phases of COVID-19. The prospective study material was composed of cDNA or gDNA derived from T cells, B-cell-depleted T cells, or PBMCs. Subjects who had been exposed to COVID-19, were actively infected with it, or had recovered from it provided the deeply sampled blood TCRbeta repertoires that made up the dataset. The repertoires were released in a freely available public database meant as a resource for research on the immune response to SARS-CoV-2. The samples were drawn from the first 160 participants of the ongoing ImmuneRACE study and from 1,254 subjects provided by 6 global collaborators. The sample metadata nearly always contained a de-identified subject ID, COVID-19 status, age in years and sex. Where HLA class I and class II types were available, the types were taken from metadata supplied by the sample provider, not from assay-based typing. What the authors observed across the whole study: The quantity of clinical and demographic metadata differed by source and by participant and was supplied without curation.

As encoded in the germline V gene, CDR1 is SGHRS while CDR2 is YFSETQ. Its CDR3 holds 14 amino acids, cysteine through phenylalanine. The read is trimmed to its CDR3 DNA, 42 bases read in frame from base 1. The junction shows trimming of 0 bases on V and 5 bases on J, plus 11 bases between the germline ends. TCRbeta CDR3 regions were amplified from genomic DNA by means of the immunoSEQ Assay, a bias-controlled multiplex PCR. Under the source paper's analysis protocol: The number of nucleated cells in each sample was estimated from the amplification of reference gene primers within the assay. Sequence reads were collapsed and filtered to measure the absolute abundance of every unique TCRbeta CDR3 rearrangement. For each sample, productive Simpson clonality was calculated by taking the square root of Simpson's diversity index across productive rearrangements. The table was pulled from immuneACCESS by TCRdb, which kept in-frame rearrangements only. Such tables lose some clones; where checked, under half of the loss comes from unresolved V genes, and the rest has no known cause. V and J calls plus clone size are reproduced from that table; the DNA served to infer D and trimming. This sample has some 200,000 clones in its table, and about 85% of those were observed once. The ten largest clones take up about a fifth of the sample.

Collaborating institutions collected whole blood in K2EDTA tubes following their own protocols. Collaborator samples were shipped for TCRbeta analysis as frozen whole blood, isolated PBMCs, or DNA extracted from either sample type. To note about this clone: Its antigen target is currently unknown. Base quality data are lacking; no much larger clone is found one base away.

The sequencing sample was made of peripheral blood. The chain employs TRBV5-1 and TRBJ1-2, with a tentative D gene TRBD1 over 5 matching bases. The TCR sequence derives from a man in his sixties with active or convalescent COVID-19. The CDR3 here reads CASSLVGPEYGYTF. The bases are TGCGCCAGCAGCTTGGTGGGGCCGGAGTATGGCTACACCTTC.